This T cell receptor (beta chain) was obtained from a study of STAT5B mutations in CD4+ large granular lymphocyte leukemia. In this sample, this clone turned up once. Its matching antigen is unknown. The germline gives CDR1 SGHNT, CDR2 YYREEE (reference sequence). The CDR3 has 16 amino acids. V was clipped by 7 bases and J by 2 bases, with 16 bases between them. Findings and limits, study-wide: Top patient clones used TRBV06 genes more often: 8/27 versus 2/35 in controls.

Only in-frame clones appear in the TCRdb table, and some are missing; sequencing was by immunoSEQ multiplex PCR. The table includes some 19,000 clones, 70% detected once. This TCR was sampled from a human donor in good health. Sequenced material: CD4+ T cells from blood buffy coats. The genes are TRBV5-4 and TRBJ2-6; maybe TRBD1 (6 bases). This CDR3 is CASRWDTGPGANVLTF. Written as DNA, the CDR3 is TGTGCCAGCCGCTGGGACACAGGACCTGGGGCCAACGTCCTGACTTTC.